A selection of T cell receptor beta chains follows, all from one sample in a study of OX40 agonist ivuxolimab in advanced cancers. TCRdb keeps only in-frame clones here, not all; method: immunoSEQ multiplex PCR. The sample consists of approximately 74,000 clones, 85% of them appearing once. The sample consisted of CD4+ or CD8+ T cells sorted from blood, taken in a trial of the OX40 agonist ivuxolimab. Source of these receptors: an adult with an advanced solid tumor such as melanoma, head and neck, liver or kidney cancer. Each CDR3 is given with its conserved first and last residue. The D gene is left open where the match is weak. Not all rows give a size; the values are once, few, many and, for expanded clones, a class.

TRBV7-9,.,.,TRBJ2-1,TGTGCCAGCAGCTTAATGGGGGCGTCCTACAATGAGCAGTTCTTC,CASSLMGASYNEQFF
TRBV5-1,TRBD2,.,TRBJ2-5,TGCGCCAGCAGCTTGGGGACTAGCGGGGGCCAGACCCAGTACTTC,CASSLGTSGGQTQYF
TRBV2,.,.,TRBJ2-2,TGTGCCAGCAGGGGCGGGACGAACACCGGGGAGCTGTTTTTT,CASRGGTNTGELFF
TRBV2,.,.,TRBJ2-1,TGTGCCAGCACAAACCCAACCGGCTACAATGAGCAGTTCTTC,CASTNPTGYNEQFF
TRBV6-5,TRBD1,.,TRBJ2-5,TGTGCCAGCAGTTACTCGCACAGGGGGAGGGAGACCCAGTACTTC,CASSYSHRGRETQYF
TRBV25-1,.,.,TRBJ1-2,TGTGCCAGCAGTGAATATCAGGACTCGCGGGGCTACACCTTC,CASSEYQDSRGYTF
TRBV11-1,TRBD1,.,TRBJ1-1,TGTGCCAGCAGCTTTCCAGGGGGAGTCACTGAAGCTTTCTTT,CASSFPGGVTEAFF
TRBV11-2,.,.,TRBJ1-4,TGTGCCAGCCGCGACGGCGTGAATGAAAAACTGTTTTTT,CASRDGVNEKLFF
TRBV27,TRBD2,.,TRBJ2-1,TGTGCCAGCAGCAGCCTTATGTCGGCTAGCGGGGGGATTGAGCAGTTCTTC,CASSSLMSASGGIEQFF
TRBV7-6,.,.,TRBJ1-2,TGTGCCAGCAGCTTAGAACAGGGTGGACTCTACACCTTC,CASSLEQGGLYTF
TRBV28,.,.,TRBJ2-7,TGTGCCAGCAGTTCACCCGTTCCTCACCGCTACGAGCAGTACTTC,CASSSPVPHRYEQYF
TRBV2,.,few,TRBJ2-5,TGTGCCAGCATGCTGGGGTTGGAGACCCAGTACTTC,CASMLGLETQYF
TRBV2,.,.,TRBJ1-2,TGTGCCAGCACCCTCGCGGCGGCAAATGGCTACACCTTC,CASTLAAANGYTF
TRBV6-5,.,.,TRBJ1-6,TGTGCCAGCAAGTCGGGACGGTCACCCCTCCACTTT,CASKSGRSPLHF
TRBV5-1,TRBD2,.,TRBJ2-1,TGCGCCAGCAGCTTGGCACTAGCGGCGTCGGGGTATGAGCAGTTCTTC,CASSLALAASGYEQFF
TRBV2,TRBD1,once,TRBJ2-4,TGTGCCAGCGGGACAGGGTTTTTCTTGCAGTACTTC,CASGTGFFLQYF
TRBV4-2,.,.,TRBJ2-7,TGTGCCAGCAGCCAAGAATACGTCAGGTACGAGCAGTACTTC,CASSQEYVRYEQYF
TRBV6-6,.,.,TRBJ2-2,TGTGCCAGCAGTTTAGTGGAGAGCGGGGAGCTGTTTTTT,CASSLVESGELFF
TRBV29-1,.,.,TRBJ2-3,TGCAGCGTTGGTCAGGGGAGCACAGATACGCAGTATTTT,CSVGQGSTDTQYF
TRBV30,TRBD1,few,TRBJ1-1,TGTGCCTGGAGCCGGACAGGTCGGACCGAAGCTTTCTTT,CAWSRTGRTEAFF
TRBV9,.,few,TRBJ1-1,TGTGCCAGCAGCCGACTACACGGGGGCAGCACTGAAGCTTTCTTT,CASSRLHGGSTEAFF
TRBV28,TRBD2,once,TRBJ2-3,TGTGCCAGCAGTTCCTTGCGGGGGGGCCCAGATACGCAGTATTTT,CASSSLRGGPDTQYF